The 30 T cell receptor beta chains reported below all come from one sample, sequenced in a study of T-cell reconstitution after alpha-beta-depleted transplantation in children. Unique molecular identifiers featured in how the TCRbeta library was prepared. Via MiXCR, TCRdb re-called the PCR reads, giving one row per CDR3 protein. The sample gives roughly 340,000 distinct CDR3 sequences, under 20% of which show up once; approximately 38% is in the top ten. Sequences were derived from PBMCs, mostly from graft donor cells, sampled 360 days after TCRalphabeta/CD19-depleted stem cell transplant. The receptors stem from a male patient aged 2-9 years who had a stem cell transplant for acute lymphoblastic leukemia, so the T cells may come from the graft donor.

This rearrangement joins TRBV5-1 to TRBJ2-7; no definite D call. Germline V CDR1 and CDR2: SGHRS, YFSETQ. The V gene lost 0 bases and the J gene lost 3 bases, with 13 bases spanning the gap. CDR3 length: 15 residues. The DNA of the CDR3 is TGCGCCAGCAGCTTGGGGGCACTGGGGAACTACGAGCAGTACTTC. It translates to CASSLGALGNYEQYF.

The sample holds many counts of this clonotype. V and J are TRBV5-1 and TRBJ2-3; perhaps TRBD2 as D (5 bases). The V gene lost 0 bases and the J gene lost 3 bases, with 8 bases spanning the gap. The CDR3 sequence is 14 residues long. Germline V gene lookup returns CDR1 SGHRS and CDR2 YFSETQ. CDR3 region: CASSLATGTDTQYF. The CDR3 nucleotides are TGCGCCAGCAGCTTGGCCACGGGGACAGATACGCAGTATTTT.

This clonotype was seen only a few times. This sequence joins TRBV12-3 or TRBV12-4 and TRBJ2-3, with 16 bases aligning to TRBD2. Trimming took 3 bases from V and 5 from J; bases not matched to a gene: 8. The CDR3 contains 18 residues. The CDR3 bases are TGTGCCAGCAGTTTCCAATTGGGACTAGCGGGAGGGGGAGATACGCAGTATTTT. It specifies CASSFQLGLAGGGDTQYF.

This clonotype was detected a few times. The rearrangement links TRBV4-1 to TRBJ2-1; D is perhaps TRBD2 (5 bases). Germline-derived CDR1 and CDR2 are MGHRA and YSYEKL. Trimming removed 0 bases from V and 2 bases from J, with 17 bases in between. CDR3 length: 18 amino acids. The CDR3 sequence: CASSQDLWSAGTYNEQFF. The CDR3 coding sequence is TGCGCCAGCAGCCAAGATCTTTGGAGCGCGGGCACCTACAATGAGCAGTTCTTC.

The chain carries TRBV6-1 and TRBJ2-3; possibly TRBD1 or TRBD2 for D (5 bases each). Between the trimmed V and J ends, which lost 8 bases and 5 bases, there was a span of 17 bases. CDR1 is MNHNS, CDR2 SASEGT, per germline. The CDR3 spans 14 residues. The CDR3 coding sequence is TGTGCCAGCGGACTCGGGGCACAAATAGATACGCAGTATTTT. Translated: CASGLGAQIDTQYF.

This clonotype occurred many times. The CDR3 DNA reads as TGTGCCAGCAGTTACTCTATTGTAGACTCCATCGAGCAGTACTTC. Protein: CASSYSIVDSIEQYF. The chain carries TRBV6-2 or TRBV6-3 and TRBJ2-7; D is unresolved. V was trimmed by 0 bases and J by 6 bases, leaving 15 bases between them. Looked up from germline, CDR1 is MNHEY and CDR2 is SVGEGT. CDR3 length: 15 residues.

Ten or more counts support this clonotype. The chain is built from TRBV29-1 and TRBJ2-1; D is uncertain. Germline loops: CDR1 SQVTM, CDR2 ANQGSEA. The CDR3 totals 15 residues. V dropped 3 bases and J dropped 4 bases, with 16 bases sitting between them. The CDR3 DNA follows: TGCAGCGTTGAGGCTCCGACGGGCCTTTACAATGAGCAGTTCTTC. It codes for CSVEAPTGLYNEQFF.

The V and J genes are TRBV20-1 and TRBJ2-5; the match to TRBD2 covers 12 bases. Germline V gene sequence: CDR1 DFQATT, CDR2 SNEGSKA (reference sequence). V dropped 6 bases and J dropped 1; count of bases not matched to a gene: 12. The CDR3 sequence is 17 residues long. Here the CDR3 reads CSASRDRGLAGQETQYF. CDR3 sequence (DNA): TGCAGTGCCAGCCGGGACAGGGGACTAGCGGGCCAAGAGACCCAGTACTTC.

This clonotype has ten or more counts. The J gene is TRBJ2-2, the V gene TRBV5-1; unclear D gene. This CDR3 is built from 12 residues. V was cut by 0 bases and J by 7 bases, with 4 bases left in between. The germline V gene encodes CDR1 SGHRS and CDR2 YFSETQ. The CDR3 sequence is CASSLVGGELFF. In DNA, the CDR3 is TGCGCCAGCAGCTTGGTAGGCGGGGAGCTGTTTTTT.

This clonotype showed up just a few times. The chain couples TRBV2 to TRBJ2-4; 9 nucleotides agree with TRBD2. The CDR3 extends over 13 amino acids. Losses at the gene ends were 4 bases for V and 8 bases for J; bases not matched to a gene: 3. Germline CDR1 is SNHLY and CDR2 is FYNNEI. CDR3 loop: CASSASGTDIQYF. DNA for the CDR3: TGTGCCAGCAGTGCTAGCGGGACGGACATTCAGTACTTC.

This chain joins TRBV24-1 and TRBJ2-3; D perhaps matches TRBD2 (5 bases). CDR1 and CDR2 from the germline V gene are KGHDR and SFDVKD. V was shortened by 2 bases and J by 8 bases, with 13 bases between the two germline ends. The CDR3 is 14 residues long. DNA of the CDR3: TGTGCCACCAGTGATTATGGACGCGGACTTACGCAGTATTTT. Translation: CATSDYGRGLTQYF.

The genes are TRBV29-1 and TRBJ2-4; a possible D gene is TRBD2 (5 bases). The V gene's germline CDR1 is SQVTM and CDR2 ANQGSEA. This CDR3 has 15 amino acids. V gave up 0 bases and J gave up 0 bases, with 9 bases separating them. The CDR3 DNA sequence: TGCAGCGTTGAAGAGGGTGGACTAGCCAAAAACATTCAGTACTTC. Amino acid sequence: CSVEEGGLAKNIQYF.

The rearrangement links TRBV29-1 to TRBJ2-3, with D perhaps assigned TRBD1 or TRBD2 (6 bases each). The germline V gene has CDR1 SQVTM and CDR2 ANQGSEA. V lost 7 bases to trimming and J lost 6 bases, with 20 bases between them. The CDR3 covers 14 residues. In nucleotides, the CDR3 is TGCAGCGCCCACGGGGGCCCGGCCTTCGATACGCAGTATTTT. Residues: CSAHGGPAFDTQYF.

The chain joins TRBV4-3 to TRBJ1-6, with TRBD1 as a possible D gene (6 bases). The CDR3 is made up of 15 amino acids. The germline V and J ends were trimmed by 0 bases and 7 bases, with 10 bases remaining between them. Per germline, CDR1 LGHNA and CDR2 YSLEER. CDR3 sequence reads: CASSQEGGRNSPLHF. The CDR3 DNA follows: TGCGCCAGCAGCCAAGAAGGGGGGCGGAATTCACCCCTCCACTTT.

This clonotype was observed a few times. CDR3 nucleotides: TGTGCCAGCAGTTACCTCATCCCGGGACACGGAACTACGAATGAAAAACTGTTTTTT. It translates to CASSYLIPGHGTTNEKLFF. This chain uses TRBV6-5 with TRBJ1-4, with D possibly TRBD1 on 6 matching bases. The CDR3 has 19 residues. Germline CDR1 MNHEY, CDR2 SVGAGI. Trimming pared 2 bases from V and 5 bases from J, leaving 24 bases between.

This clonotype came up a few times. The chain employs TRBV29-1 and TRBJ2-7; D uncertain. Deletions cut 3 bases from V and 6 bases from J, with 9 bases between. The CDR3 spans 11 residues. The germline V gene encodes CDR1 SQVTM and CDR2 ANQGSEA. DNA of the CDR3: TGCAGCGTTGAGTCTGCGTCCGAGCAGTACTTC. The encoded protein is CSVESASEQYF.

A few counts support this clonotype. This chain connects TRBV5-4 to TRBJ2-1; D not certain. The CDR3 consists of 14 residues. Germline assignment: CDR1 SGHNT and CDR2 YYREEE (reference sequence). The ends were cut back, 0 bases at V and 3 bases at J, with 7 bases in the middle. Written as DNA, the CDR3 is TGTGCCAGCAGCTTGGGACTGCTCTACAATGAGCAGTTCTTC. This gives the protein CASSLGLLYNEQFF.

This clonotype was observed at least ten times. The V call is TRBV6-2 or TRBV6-3, the J call TRBJ2-3, with TRBD1 matching 8 bases. Trimming cost V 3 bases and J 6 bases; bases outside gene matches: 8. CDR3 length: 15 amino acids. Per germline, CDR1 MNHEY and CDR2 SVGEGT. CDR3 DNA: TGTGCCAGCAGTTATGACAGGGGAGCACACGATACGCAGTATTTT. Protein: CASSYDRGAHDTQYF.

The chain employs TRBV11-2 and TRBJ2-7, with 8 bases matching TRBD1. The germline CDR1 and CDR2 sequences are SGHAT and FQNNGV. The J segment lost 3 bases and the V segment lost 5 bases, leaving 9 bases of the junction unmatched. The CDR3 covers 15 residues. In DNA, the CDR3 is TGTGCCAGCAGCATAAACAGGGGGTTCCACTACGAGCAGTACTTC. The encoded protein is CASSINRGFHYEQYF.

The V gene is TRBV28, the J gene TRBJ2-2, with TRBD2 identical over 7 bases. This CDR3 spans 15 amino acids. J was trimmed by 0 bases and V by 6 bases; bases with no gene match: 4. Per germline, CDR1 MDHEN and CDR2 SYDVKM. CDR3 in amino acids: CASRSSGANTGELFF. The CDR3 DNA sequence: TGTGCCAGCAGGTCTAGCGGAGCGAACACCGGGGAGCTGTTTTTT.

This clonotype appeared a single time. This rearrangement joins TRBV28 to TRBJ1-4; D remains ambiguous. The CDR3 has 13 residues. V was trimmed by 6 bases and J by 4 bases, leaving 9 bases between them. From germline, CDR1 is MDHEN and CDR2 SYDVKM. Here the CDR3 DNA reads TGTGCCAGCAGGGAGGTTCTTAATGAAAAACTGTTTTTT. Translated: CASREVLNEKLFF. Based on the CDR3 plus reference TRBV28 and TRBJ1-4, the full variable domain is DVKVTQSSRYLVKRTGEKVFLECVQDMDHENMFWYRQDPGLGLRLIYFSYDVKMKEKGDIPEGYSVSREKKERFSLILESASTNQTSMYLCASREVLNEKLFFGSGTQLSVL.

This rearrangement joins TRBV28 to TRBJ2-5; D is unresolved. V was clipped by 3 bases and J by 1 base, with 12 bases between them. Germline-derived CDR1 and CDR2 are MDHEN and SYDVKM. The CDR3 runs 15 residues. The CDR3 is CASSFVGYIQETQYF. The CDR3 DNA reads as TGTGCCAGCAGTTTCGTCGGGTACATCCAAGAGACCCAGTACTTC.

This clonotype was observed many times. The chain couples TRBV5-1 to TRBJ2-2; no firm D call. The germline gives CDR1 SGHRS, CDR2 YFSETQ. There are 15 residues in the CDR3. V lost 0 bases and J lost 4, with 10 bases in between. The CDR3: CASSLGQAGTGELFF. CDR3 DNA sequence: TGCGCCAGCAGCTTGGGGCAGGCAGGCACCGGGGAGCTGTTTTTT. Using reference TRBV5-1 and TRBJ2-2 for the parts outside the CDR3, the full variable domain is KAGVTQTPRYLIKTRGQQVTLSCSPISGHRSVSWYQQTPGQGLQFLFEYFSETQRNKGNFPGRFSGRQFSNSRSEMNVSTLELGDSALYLCASSLGQAGTGELFFGEGSRLTVL.

CDR3 loop: CASNDPGHYTDTQYF. In nucleotides, the CDR3 is TGTGCCAGCAACGACCCGGGACACTACACAGATACGCAGTATTTT. V is TRBV12-3 or TRBV12-4 and J is TRBJ2-3; TRBD1 is a possible D gene (6 bases). CDR3 size: 15 residues. V gave up 7 bases and J gave up 2 bases, with 16 bases separating them.

This clonotype was observed a few times. The chain is built from TRBV7-2 and TRBJ2-5; D is ambiguous. The CDR3 spans 15 residues. V was shortened by 2 bases and J by 3 bases, with 13 bases between the two germline ends. CDR1 and CDR2 (germline): SGHTA, FQGNSA. CDR3 DNA sequence: TGTGCCAGCAGCTTAATAGGGCCCCCGAAAGAGACCCAGTACTTC. This translates into CASSLIGPPKETQYF.

The chain recombines TRBV4-3 with TRBJ2-3; 10 nucleotides agree with TRBD2. Trimming removed 1 base from V and 2 bases from J; junction bases left unmatched: 6. CDR1 is LGHNA and CDR2 is YSLEER in the germline V gene. The CDR3 length is 17 residues. The CDR3 DNA reads TGCGCCAGCAGCCAAGGCACGGGACTAGCGTTCACAGATACGCAGTATTTT. Its protein product is CASSQGTGLAFTDTQYF.

This clonotype was detected only a few times. The genes are TRBV4-2 and TRBJ2-1; 11 bases agree with TRBD2. V lost 0 bases, J lost 4 bases, and 5 bases stayed unmatched. The germline CDR1 and CDR2 sequences are LGHNA and YNFKEQ. The CDR3 is 17 amino acids. CDR3 coding DNA: TGTGCCAGCAGCCAAGACGTACCTAGCGGGAGGTACAATGAGCAGTTCTTC. Translating gives CASSQDVPSGRYNEQFF.

This clonotype has only a few counts. One end of the junction is discordant with germline, which a read error may explain. The rearrangement links TRBV7-7 to TRBJ2-7, with TRBD2 matching 8 bases. The CDR3 sequence is 15 residues long. Germline V gives CDR1 SSHAT, CDR2 FNYEAQ (reference sequence). CDR3 sequence: CASSPSGSRSYEQYF. The CDR3 DNA follows: TGTGCTAGCAGCCCGAGCGGGAGTCGGTCCTACGAGCAGTACTTC.

This clonotype was found a few times. The chain carries TRBV20-1 and TRBJ2-3, with D hard to call. The CDR3 extends over 12 amino acids. Germline V CDR1 and CDR2: DFQATT, SNEGSKA (reference sequence). Trimming cost V 6 bases and J 3 bases, with 10 bases left between them. CDR3 bases: TGCAGTGCCCCTCTACTAACAGATACGCAGTATTTT. It yields the protein CSAPLLTDTQYF.

Comment on this clonotype: This is likely a read error, given that the CDR3 carries no conserved phenylalanine or tryptophan at its end. This chain uses TRBV5-5 with TRBJ2-1, with D possibly being TRBD2 (6 bases). The V end was cut by 2 bases, the J end by 1 base, with 10 bases between. This CDR3 region has 15 residues. Germline loops: CDR1 SGHKS, CDR2 YYEKEE (reference sequence). CDR3 in amino acids: CASSFRTTSYNEQFL. CDR3 sequence (DNA): TGTGCCAGCAGCTTTCGGACTACATCCTACAATGAGCAGTTCTTA.